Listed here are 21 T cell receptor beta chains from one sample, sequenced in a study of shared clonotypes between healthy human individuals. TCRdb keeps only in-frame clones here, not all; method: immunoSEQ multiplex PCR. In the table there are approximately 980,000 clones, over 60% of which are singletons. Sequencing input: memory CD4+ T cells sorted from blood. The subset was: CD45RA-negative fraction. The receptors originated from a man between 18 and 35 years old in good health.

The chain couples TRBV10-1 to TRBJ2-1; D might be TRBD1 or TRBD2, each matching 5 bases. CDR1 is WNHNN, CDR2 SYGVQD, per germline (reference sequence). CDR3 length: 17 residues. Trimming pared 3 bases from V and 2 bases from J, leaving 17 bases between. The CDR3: CASSDFGSGATYNEQFF. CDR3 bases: TGCGCCAGCAGTGACTTCGGATCCGGGGCTACCTACAATGAGCAGTTCTTC.

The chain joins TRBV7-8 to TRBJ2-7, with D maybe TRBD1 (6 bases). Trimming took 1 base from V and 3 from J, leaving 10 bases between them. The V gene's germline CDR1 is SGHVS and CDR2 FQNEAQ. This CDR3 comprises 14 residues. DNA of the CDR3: TGTGCCAGCAGCTTAGTACAGGGTAGCTACGAGCAGTACTTC. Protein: CASSLVQGSYEQYF. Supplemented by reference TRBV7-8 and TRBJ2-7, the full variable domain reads GAGVSQSPRYKVAKRGQDVALRCDPISGHVSLFWYQQALGQGPEFLTYFQNEAQLDKSGLPSDRFFAERPEGSVSTLKIQRTQQEDSAVYLCASSLVQGSYEQYFGPGTRLTVT.

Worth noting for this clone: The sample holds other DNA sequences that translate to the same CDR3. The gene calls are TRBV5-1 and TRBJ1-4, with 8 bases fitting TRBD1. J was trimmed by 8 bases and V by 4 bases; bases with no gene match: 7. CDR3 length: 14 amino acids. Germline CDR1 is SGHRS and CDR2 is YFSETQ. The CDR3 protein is CASSPGQGGEKLFF. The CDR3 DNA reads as TGCGCCAGCAGCCCTGGACAGGGAGGGGAAAAACTGTTTTTT. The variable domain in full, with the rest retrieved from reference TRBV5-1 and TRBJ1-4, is KAGVTQTPRYLIKTRGQQVTLSCSPISGHRSVSWYQQTPGQGLQFLFEYFSETQRNKGNFPGRFSGRQFSNSRSEMNVSTLELGDSALYLCASSPGQGGEKLFFGSGTQLSVL.

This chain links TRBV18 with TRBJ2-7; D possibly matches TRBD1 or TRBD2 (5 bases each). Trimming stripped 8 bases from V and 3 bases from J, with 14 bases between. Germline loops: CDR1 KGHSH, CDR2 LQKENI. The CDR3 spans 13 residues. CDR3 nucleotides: TGTGCCAGCACCCTTACGAGGGGCTACGAGCAGTACTTC. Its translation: CASTLTRGYEQYF.

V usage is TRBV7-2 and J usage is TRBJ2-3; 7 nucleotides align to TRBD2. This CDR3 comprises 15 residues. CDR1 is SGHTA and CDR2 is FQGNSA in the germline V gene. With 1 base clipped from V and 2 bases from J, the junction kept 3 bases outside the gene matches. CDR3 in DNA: TGTGCCAGCAGCTTAGGCGGGAGATACACAGATACGCAGTATTTT. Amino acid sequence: CASSLGGRYTDTQYF.

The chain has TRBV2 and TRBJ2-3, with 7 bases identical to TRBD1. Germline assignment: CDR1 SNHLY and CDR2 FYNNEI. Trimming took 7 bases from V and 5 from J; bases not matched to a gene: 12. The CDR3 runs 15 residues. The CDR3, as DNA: TGTGCCAGCACCCCCACAGGGGCACCAGGAGATACGCAGTATTTT. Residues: CASTPTGAPGDTQYF.

DNA of the CDR3: TGTGCCAGCAGCGACTTTGGGCGGGGGAACCAAGAGACCCAGTACTTC. It specifies CASSDFGRGNQETQYF. This chain joins TRBV5-4 and TRBJ2-5, with 7 bases identical to TRBD2. The V gene end was trimmed by 4 bases and the J gene end by 0 bases; junction bases not matched to a gene: 9. This CDR3 comprises 16 residues. Per the germline V gene, CDR1 is SGHNT and CDR2 is YYREEE (reference sequence).

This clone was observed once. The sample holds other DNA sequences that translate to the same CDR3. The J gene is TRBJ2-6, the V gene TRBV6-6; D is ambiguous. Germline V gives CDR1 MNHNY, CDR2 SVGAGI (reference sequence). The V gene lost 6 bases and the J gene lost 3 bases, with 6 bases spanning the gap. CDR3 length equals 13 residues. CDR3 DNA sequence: TGTGCCAGCAGCCTGGGTGGGGCCAACGTCCTGACTTTC. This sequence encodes CASSLGGANVLTF.

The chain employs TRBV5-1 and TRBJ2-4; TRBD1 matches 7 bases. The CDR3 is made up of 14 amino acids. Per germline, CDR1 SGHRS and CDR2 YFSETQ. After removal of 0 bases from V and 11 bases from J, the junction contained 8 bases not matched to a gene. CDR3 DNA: TGCGCCAGCAGCTTGGAGCCAGGGGGTGAGGTTCAGTACTTC. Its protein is CASSLEPGGEVQYF. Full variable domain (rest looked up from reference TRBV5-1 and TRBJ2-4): KAGVTQTPRYLIKTRGQQVTLSCSPISGHRSVSWYQQTPGQGLQFLFEYFSETQRNKGNFPGRFSGRQFSNSRSEMNVSTLELGDSALYLCASSLEPGGEVQYFGAGTRLSVL.

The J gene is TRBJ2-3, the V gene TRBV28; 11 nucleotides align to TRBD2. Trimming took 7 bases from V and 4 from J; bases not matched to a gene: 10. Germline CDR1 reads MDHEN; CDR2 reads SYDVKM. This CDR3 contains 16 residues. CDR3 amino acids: CASTLTGTSGSDTQYF. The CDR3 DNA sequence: TGTGCCAGCACCCTAACCGGGACTAGCGGATCAGATACGCAGTATTTT.

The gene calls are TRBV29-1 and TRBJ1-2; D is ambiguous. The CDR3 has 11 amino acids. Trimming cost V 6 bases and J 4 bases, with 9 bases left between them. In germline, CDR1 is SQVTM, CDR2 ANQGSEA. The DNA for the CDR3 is TGCAGCGTCACCCGGGGCTATGGCTACACCTTC. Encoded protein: CSVTRGYGYTF.

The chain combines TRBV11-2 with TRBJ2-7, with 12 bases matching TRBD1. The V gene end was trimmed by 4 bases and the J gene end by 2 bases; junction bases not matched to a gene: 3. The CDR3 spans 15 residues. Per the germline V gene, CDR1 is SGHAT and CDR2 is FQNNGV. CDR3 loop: CASSSGQGAPYEQYF. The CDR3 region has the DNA TGTGCCAGCAGCTCGGGACAGGGGGCCCCCTACGAGCAGTACTTC.

In DNA form, the CDR3 reads TGCGCCAGCTCCAGTGGACAGCCAAGCTACGAGCAGTACTTC. Residues: CASSSGQPSYEQYF. V is TRBV5-1 and J is TRBJ2-7; D perhaps matches TRBD1 (6 bases). The CDR3 sequence is 14 residues long. The germline CDR1 and CDR2 sequences are SGHRS and YFSETQ. Trimming left V 7 bases short and J 3 bases short, with 17 bases between.

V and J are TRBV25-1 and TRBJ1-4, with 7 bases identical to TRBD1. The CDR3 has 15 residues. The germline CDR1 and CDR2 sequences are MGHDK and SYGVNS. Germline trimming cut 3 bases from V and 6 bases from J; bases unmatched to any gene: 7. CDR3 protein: CASSEPRQGDEKLFF. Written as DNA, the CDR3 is TGTGCCAGCAGTGAGCCTAGACAGGGAGATGAAAAACTGTTTTTT.

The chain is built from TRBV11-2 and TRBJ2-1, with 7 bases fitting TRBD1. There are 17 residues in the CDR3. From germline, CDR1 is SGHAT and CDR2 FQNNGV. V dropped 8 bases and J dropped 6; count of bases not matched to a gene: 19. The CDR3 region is CASSTGRASLLVNEQFF. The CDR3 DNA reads TGTGCCAGCTCGACAGGGCGGGCGTCCTTGTTGGTCAATGAGCAGTTCTTC.

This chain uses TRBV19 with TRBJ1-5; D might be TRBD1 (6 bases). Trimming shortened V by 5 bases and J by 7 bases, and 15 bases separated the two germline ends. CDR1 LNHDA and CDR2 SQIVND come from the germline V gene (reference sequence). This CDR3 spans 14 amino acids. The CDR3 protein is CASSQQGPRQPQHF. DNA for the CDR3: TGTGCCAGTAGTCAACAGGGACCTCGACAGCCCCAGCATTTT.

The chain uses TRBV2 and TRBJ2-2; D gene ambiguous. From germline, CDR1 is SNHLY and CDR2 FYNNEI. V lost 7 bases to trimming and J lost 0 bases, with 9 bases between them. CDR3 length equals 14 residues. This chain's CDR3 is CASTAGTNTGELFF. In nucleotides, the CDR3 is TGTGCCAGCACGGCCGGTACGAACACCGGGGAGCTGTTTTTT. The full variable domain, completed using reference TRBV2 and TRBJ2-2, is EPEVTQTPSHQVTQMGQEVILRCVPISNHLYFYWYRQILGQKVEFLVSFYNNEISEKSEIFDDQFSVERPDGSNFTLKIRSTKLEDSAMYFCASTAGTNTGELFFGEGSRLTVL.

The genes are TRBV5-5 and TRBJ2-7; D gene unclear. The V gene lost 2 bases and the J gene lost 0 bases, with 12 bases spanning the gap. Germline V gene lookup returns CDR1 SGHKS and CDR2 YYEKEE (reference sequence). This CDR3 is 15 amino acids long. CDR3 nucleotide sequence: TGTGCCAGCAGCTTTTTCGCAGGTTCCTCCTACGAGCAGTACTTC. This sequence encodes CASSFFAGSSYEQYF. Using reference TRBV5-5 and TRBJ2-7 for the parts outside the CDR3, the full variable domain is DAGVTQSPTHLIKTRGQQVTLRCSPISGHKSVSWYQQVLGQGPQFIFQYYEKEERGRGNFPDRFSARQFPNYSSELNVNALLLGDSALYLCASSFFAGSSYEQYFGPGTRLTVT.

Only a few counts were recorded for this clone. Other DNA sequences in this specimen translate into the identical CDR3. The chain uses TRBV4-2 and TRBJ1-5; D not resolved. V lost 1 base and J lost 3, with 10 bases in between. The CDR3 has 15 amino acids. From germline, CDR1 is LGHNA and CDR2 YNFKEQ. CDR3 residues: CASSQVGRDNQPQHF. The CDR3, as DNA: TGTGCCAGCAGCCAAGTTGGACGGGACAATCAGCCCCAGCATTTT.

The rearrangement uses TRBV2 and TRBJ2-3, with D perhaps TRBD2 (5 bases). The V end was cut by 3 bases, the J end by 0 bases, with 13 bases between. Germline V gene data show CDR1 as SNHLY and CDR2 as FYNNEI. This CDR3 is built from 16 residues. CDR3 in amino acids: CASSDRLALSTDTQYF. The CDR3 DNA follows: TGTGCCAGCAGTGATCGCCTAGCCCTGAGCACAGATACGCAGTATTTT.

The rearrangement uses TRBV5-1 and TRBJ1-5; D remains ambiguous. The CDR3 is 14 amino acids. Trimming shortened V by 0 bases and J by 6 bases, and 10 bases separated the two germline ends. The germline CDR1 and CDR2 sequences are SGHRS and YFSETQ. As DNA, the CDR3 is TGCGCCAGCAGCTTGGATGGGTCGGGTCAGCCCCAGCATTTT. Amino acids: CASSLDGSGQPQHF.